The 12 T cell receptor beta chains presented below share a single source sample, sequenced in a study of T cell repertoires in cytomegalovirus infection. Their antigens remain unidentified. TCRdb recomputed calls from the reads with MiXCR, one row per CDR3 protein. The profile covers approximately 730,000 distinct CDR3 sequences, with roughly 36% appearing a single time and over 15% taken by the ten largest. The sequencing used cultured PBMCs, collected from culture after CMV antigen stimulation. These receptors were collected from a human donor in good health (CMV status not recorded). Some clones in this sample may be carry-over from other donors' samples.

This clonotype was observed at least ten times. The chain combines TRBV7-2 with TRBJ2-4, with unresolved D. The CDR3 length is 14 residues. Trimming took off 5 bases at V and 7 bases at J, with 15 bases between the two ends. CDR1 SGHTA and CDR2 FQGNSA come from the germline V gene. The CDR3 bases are TGTGCCAGCAGCGCAACCTCCCACTCGAACATTCAGTACTTC. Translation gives CASSATSHSNIQYF.

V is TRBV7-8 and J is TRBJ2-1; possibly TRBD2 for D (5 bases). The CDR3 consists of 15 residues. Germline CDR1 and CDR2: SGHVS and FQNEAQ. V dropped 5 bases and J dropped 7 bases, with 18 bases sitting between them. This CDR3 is CASSPFPGSGNEQFF. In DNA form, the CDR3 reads TGTGCCAGCAGCCCTTTCCCGGGGAGTGGTAATGAGCAGTTCTTC.

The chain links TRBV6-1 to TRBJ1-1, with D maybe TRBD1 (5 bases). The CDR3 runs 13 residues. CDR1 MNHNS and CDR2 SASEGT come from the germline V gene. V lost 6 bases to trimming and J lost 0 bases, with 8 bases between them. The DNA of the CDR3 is TGTGCCAGCAGAAGACAGTTGAACACTGAAGCTTTCTTT. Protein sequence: CASRRQLNTEAFF.

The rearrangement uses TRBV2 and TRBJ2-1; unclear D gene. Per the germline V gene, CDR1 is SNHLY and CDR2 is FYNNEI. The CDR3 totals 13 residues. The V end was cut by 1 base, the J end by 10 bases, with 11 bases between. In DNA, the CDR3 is TGTGCCAGCAGTGAAGGTCTGAGAGACGAGCAGTTCTTC. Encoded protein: CASSEGLRDEQFF.

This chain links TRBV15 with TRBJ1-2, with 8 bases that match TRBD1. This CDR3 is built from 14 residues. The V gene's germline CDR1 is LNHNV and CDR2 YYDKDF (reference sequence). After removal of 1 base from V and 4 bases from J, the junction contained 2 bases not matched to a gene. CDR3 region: CATSRGDRLYGYTF. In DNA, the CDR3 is TGTGCCACCAGCAGAGGGGACAGGCTCTATGGCTACACCTTC.

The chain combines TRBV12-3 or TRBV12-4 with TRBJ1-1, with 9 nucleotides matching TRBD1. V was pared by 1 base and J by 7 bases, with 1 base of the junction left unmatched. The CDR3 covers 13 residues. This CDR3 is CASSLEDRGEAFF. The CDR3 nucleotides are TGTGCCAGCAGTTTAGAGGACAGGGGTGAAGCTTTCTTT.

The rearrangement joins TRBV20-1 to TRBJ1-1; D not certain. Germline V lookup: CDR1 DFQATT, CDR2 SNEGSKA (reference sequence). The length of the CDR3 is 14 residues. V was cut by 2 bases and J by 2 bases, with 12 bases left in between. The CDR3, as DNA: TGCAGTGCTAGACCTGGAGCGGTTAACACTGAAGCTTTCTTT. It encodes CSARPGAVNTEAFF.

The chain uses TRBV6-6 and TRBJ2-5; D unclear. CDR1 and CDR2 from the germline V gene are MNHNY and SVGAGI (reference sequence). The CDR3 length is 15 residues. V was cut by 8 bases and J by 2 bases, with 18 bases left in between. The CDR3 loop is CASVLAPGPQETQYF. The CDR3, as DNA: TGTGCCAGCGTTCTCGCCCCCGGGCCTCAAGAGACCCAGTACTTC.

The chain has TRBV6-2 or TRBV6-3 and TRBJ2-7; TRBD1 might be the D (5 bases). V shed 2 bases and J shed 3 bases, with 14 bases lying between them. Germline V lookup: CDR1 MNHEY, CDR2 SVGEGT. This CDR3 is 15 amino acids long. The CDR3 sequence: CASSYGATSSYEQYF. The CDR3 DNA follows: TGTGCCAGCAGTTACGGGGCGACATCCAGCTACGAGCAGTACTTC.

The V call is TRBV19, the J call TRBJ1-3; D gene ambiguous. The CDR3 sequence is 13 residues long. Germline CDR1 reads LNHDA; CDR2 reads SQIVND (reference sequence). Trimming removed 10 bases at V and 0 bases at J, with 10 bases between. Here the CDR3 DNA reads TGTGCCACTAAGGCATCCTCTGGAAACACCATATATTTT. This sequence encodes CATKASSGNTIYF.

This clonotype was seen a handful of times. The CDR3 loop is CASSSRGSGSSYNEQFF. The CDR3 nucleotides read TGTGCCAGCAGCTCAAGGGGGAGCGGTAGCTCCTACAATGAGCAGTTCTTC. The V call is TRBV7-2, the J call TRBJ2-1; possibly TRBD1 for D (6 bases). Trimming stripped 4 bases from V and 0 bases from J, with 16 bases between. CDR3 size: 17 residues. The V gene's germline CDR1 is SGHTA and CDR2 FQGNSA. The whole variable domain, remainder taken from reference TRBV7-2 and TRBJ2-1, is GAGVSQSPSNKVTEKGKDVELRCDPISGHTALYWYRQSLGQGLEFLIYFQGNSAPDKSGLPSDRFSAERTGGSVSTLTIQRTQQEDSAVYLCASSSRGSGSSYNEQFFGPGTRLTVL.

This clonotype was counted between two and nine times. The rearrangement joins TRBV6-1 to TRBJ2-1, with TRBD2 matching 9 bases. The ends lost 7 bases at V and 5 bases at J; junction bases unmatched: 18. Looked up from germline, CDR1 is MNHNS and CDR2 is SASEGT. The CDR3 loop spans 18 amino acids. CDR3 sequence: CASTSRRTRLAVNNEQFF. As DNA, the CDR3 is TGTGCCAGCACTTCACGGCGCACCCGACTAGCGGTGAACAATGAGCAGTTCTTC.